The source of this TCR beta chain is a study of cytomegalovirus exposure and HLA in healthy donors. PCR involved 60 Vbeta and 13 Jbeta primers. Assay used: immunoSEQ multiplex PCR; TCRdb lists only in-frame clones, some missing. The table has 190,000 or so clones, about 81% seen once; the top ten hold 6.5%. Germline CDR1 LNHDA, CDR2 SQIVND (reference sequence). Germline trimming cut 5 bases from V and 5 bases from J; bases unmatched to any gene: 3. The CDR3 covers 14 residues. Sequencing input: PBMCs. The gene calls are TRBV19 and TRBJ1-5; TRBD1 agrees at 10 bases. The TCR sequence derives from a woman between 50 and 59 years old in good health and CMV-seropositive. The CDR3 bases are TGTGCCAGTAGTGCCGGGACAGGGGATCAGCCCCAGCATTTT. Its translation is CASSAGTGDQPQHF. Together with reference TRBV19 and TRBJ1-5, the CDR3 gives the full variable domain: DGGITQSPKYLFRKEGQNVTLSCEQNLNHDAMYWYRQDPGQGLRLIYYSQIVNDFQKGDIAEGYSVSREKKESFPLTVTSAQKNPTAFYLCASSAGTGDQPQHFGDGTRLSIL.